Listed below are T cell receptor beta chains from one sample, sequenced in a study of blood T cell repertoires in COVID-19. Only in-frame clones appear in the TCRdb table, and some are missing; sequencing was by immunoSEQ multiplex PCR. Counted here are roughly 180,000 clones, around 83% occurring once; the ten biggest clones make up around 5.4%. Sequenced sample: peripheral blood. Receptor source: a woman between 50 and 59 years old with COVID-19, enrolled during active disease. CDR3s include the opening cysteine and the closing phenylalanine or tryptophan. A D gene is named only where the DNA matches it firmly. Clone size is shown for a subset of rows, as once, few, many or a class of expanded clone.

v_gene,j_gene,abundance,d_gene,CDR3aa,CDR3nt
TRBV2,TRBJ1-2,.,.,CASSVRESSGYTF,TGTGCCAGCAGTGTCAGGGAATCCTCTGGCTACACCTTC
TRBV28,TRBJ2-2,.,.,CASTPGQNTGELFF,TGTGCCAGCACCCCGGGACAGAACACCGGGGAGCTGTTTTTT
TRBV27,TRBJ1-2,.,.,CASSFLGGNNYGYTF,TGTGCCAGCAGTTTTCTTGGAGGGAATAACTATGGCTACACCTTC
TRBV6-5,TRBJ1-6,.,TRBD1,CASRPQGNSPLHF,TGTGCCAGCAGACCACAGGGGAATTCACCCCTCCACTTT
TRBV7-8,TRBJ2-7,.,.,CASRGGAWEQYF,TGTGCCAGCAGGGGGGGGGCTTGGGAGCAGTACTTC
TRBV30,TRBJ1-5,.,.,CAWRYGSNQPQHF,TGTGCCTGGAGATACGGGAGCAATCAGCCCCAGCATTTT
TRBV19,TRBJ1-2,.,TRBD1,CASSIEQGTFNYGYTF,TGTGCCAGTAGTATTGAACAGGGGACCTTCAACTATGGCTACACCTTC
TRBV28,TRBJ1-5,once,.,CASSYRQPQHF,TGTGCCAGCAGTTATCGGCAGCCCCAGCATTTT
TRBV5-6,TRBJ1-2,.,TRBD1,CASTYGTGTVIYGYTF,TGTGCCAGCACCTATGGGACGGGGACAGTGATATATGGCTACACCTTC
TRBV7-2,TRBJ2-1,.,.,CASSLDYSSYNEQFF,TGTGCCAGCAGCCTCGACTACAGCTCCTACAATGAGCAGTTCTTC
TRBV20-1,TRBJ1-1,.,TRBD1,CSASNGQGGTEAFF,TGCAGTGCTAGTAACGGACAGGGCGGGACTGAAGCTTTCTTT
TRBV27,TRBJ2-5,once,.,CASSLWGSTTQETQYF,TGTGCCAGCAGTTTATGGGGCAGTACCACCCAAGAGACCCAGTACTTC
TRBV3-1/TRBV3-2,TRBJ2-7,.,TRBD2,CASSPRTSGVGEQYF,TGTGCCAGCAGCCCTCGGACTAGCGGGGTAGGGGAGCAGTACTTC